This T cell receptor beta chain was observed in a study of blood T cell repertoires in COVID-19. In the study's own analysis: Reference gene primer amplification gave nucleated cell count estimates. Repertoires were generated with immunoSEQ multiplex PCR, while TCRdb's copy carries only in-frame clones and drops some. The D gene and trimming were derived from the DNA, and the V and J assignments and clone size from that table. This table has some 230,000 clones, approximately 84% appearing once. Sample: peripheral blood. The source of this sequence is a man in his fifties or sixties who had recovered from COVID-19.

CDR3 DNA: TGTGCCAGCAGCCACGGACAGGGTGAGACCCAGTACTTC. Its translation is CASSHGQGETQYF. This chain uses TRBV7-8 with TRBJ2-5; 8 nucleotides match TRBD1. The CDR3 consists of 13 residues. Germline V lookup: CDR1 SGHVS, CDR2 FQNEAQ. J was trimmed by 5 bases and V by 5 bases; bases with no gene match: 4.